This T cell receptor (beta chain) comes out of a study of CXCR3-negative and CXCR3-positive naive CD8 T cells. Concerning this clonotype: Antigen: not known.

The authors made the TRB cDNA libraries by 5' RACE using UMI labels. Following a re-call of the 5' RACE reads, TCRdb has one entry per CDR3 protein and lacks DNA. The sample's table shows fewer than 80,000 distinct CDR3 sequences. From germline, CDR1 is SQVTM and CDR2 ANQGSEA. This CDR3 has 12 amino acids. Study findings and constraints: The TRBV-TRBJ usage of naive CXCR3-negative and CXCR3-positive cells was similar, but that of memory cells differed.

Sample: naive CXCR3- CD8+ T cells from blood. Subset described: CD45RO-CCR7+CD27+CD95- naive CD8+ T cells lacking CXCR3 (TNR3-). The V gene is TRBV29-1, the J gene TRBJ2-7; checking the TCRdb D call of TRBD1 is not possible without DNA. The receptor's source is a human donor in good health. Some clones in this sample may be carry-over from other donors' samples. The CDR3 reads CSMTTGHYEQYF.